The 14 T cell receptor beta chains in this list originate from one sample, sequenced in a study of cytomegalovirus exposure and HLA in healthy donors. Profiling relied on immunoSEQ multiplex PCR, and the TCRdb table lists in-frame clones only, not all of them. The sample carries 100,000 to 150,000 clones, roughly 89% recorded once. The sample comprised PBMCs. All receptors derive from a woman between 18 and 30 years old in good health and CMV-seronegative.

Details on this clone: Germline is not matched at one junction end, which may reflect a read error. This chain uses TRBV4-2 with TRBJ2-7; D is possibly TRBD1 (5 bases). This CDR3 comprises 16 residues. CDR1 is LGHNA, CDR2 YNFKEQ, per germline. The CDR3 region is CASSQGSGILSSEQYF. The CDR3 region has the DNA TGTGCCAGCAGCCAAGGGTCAGGGATCCTCTCCTCCGAGCAGTACTTC.

V usage is TRBV14 and J usage is TRBJ1-1, with D uncertain. V dropped 3 bases and J dropped 5 bases, with 16 bases sitting between them. The germline V gene has CDR1 SGHDN and CDR2 FVKESK. The CDR3 contains 15 residues. The CDR3 here is CASSHLSLTGTEAFF. In DNA, the CDR3 is TGTGCCAGCAGCCATTTGTCCTTGACGGGGACTGAAGCTTTCTTT.

The V gene is TRBV18, the J gene TRBJ1-2, with D possibly TRBD1 on 6 matching bases. Germline lookup yields CDR1 KGHSH and CDR2 LQKENI. This CDR3 region has 15 residues. Trimming took off 6 bases at V and 6 bases at J, with 20 bases between the two ends. The CDR3 DNA reads TGTGCCAGCTCTCCGGGACACCGGTTTAAAGATGGCTACACCTTC. Residues: CASSPGHRFKDGYTF.

The chain is built from TRBV7-9 and TRBJ2-2, with D possibly being TRBD1 (5 bases). The germline V gene encodes CDR1 SEHNR and CDR2 FQNEAQ (reference sequence). The CDR3 covers 15 residues. With 6 bases removed from V and 0 bases from J, the gap between germline ends came to 11 bases. This CDR3 is CASRNRQTNTGELFF. The CDR3 coding sequence is TGTGCCAGCAGAAACAGACAGACGAACACCGGGGAGCTGTTTTTT. The whole variable domain, filled in from reference TRBV7-9 and TRBJ2-2, reads DTGVSQNPRHKITKRGQNVTFRCDPISEHNRLYWYRQTLGQGPEFLTYFQNEAQLEKSRLLSDRFSAERPKGSFSTLEIQRTEQGDSAMYLCASRNRQTNTGELFFGEGSRLTVL.

A single count supports this clone. This rearrangement joins TRBV5-1 to TRBJ1-6; 10 bases line up with TRBD1. The CDR3 has 17 amino acids. In germline, CDR1 is SGHRS, CDR2 YFSETQ. V dropped 4 bases and J dropped 7; count of bases not matched to a gene: 11. CDR3 nucleotides: TGCGCCAGCAGCCCCCAAGCATGGGGACAGGGGAATTCACCCCTCCACTTT. Encoded protein: CASSPQAWGQGNSPLHF.

The chain links TRBV6-5 to TRBJ1-1; D is ambiguous. CDR3 length: 15 residues. Per germline, CDR1 MNHEY and CDR2 SVGAGI. The ends were cut back, 0 bases at V and 0 bases at J, with 8 bases in the middle. The CDR3 here is CASSYSAPMNTEAFF. In DNA, the CDR3 is TGTGCCAGCAGTTACTCGGCACCGATGAACACTGAAGCTTTCTTT.

The chain's CDR3 is CASTGSDEAFF. Here the CDR3 DNA reads TGTGCCAGTACAGGGTCCGATGAAGCTTTCTTT. V usage is TRBV6-5 and J usage is TRBJ1-1; TRBD1 is a possible D gene (6 bases). Between the trimmed V and J ends, which lost 9 bases and 7 bases, there was a span of 12 bases. There are 11 residues in the CDR3. The V gene's germline CDR1 is MNHEY and CDR2 SVGAGI.

V and J are TRBV15 and TRBJ1-5; tentatively, D is TRBD1 (6 bases). Germline V lookup: CDR1 LNHNV, CDR2 YYDKDF (reference sequence). The CDR3 runs to 14 residues. Trimming shortened V by 4 bases and J by 6 bases, and 13 bases separated the two germline ends. The CDR3 here is CATSTRGAVQPQHF. DNA of the CDR3: TGTGCCACCAGCACCAGGGGTGCGGTTCAGCCCCAGCATTTT.

At least ten counts were recorded for this clone. V and J are TRBV5-1 and TRBJ2-7; D is perhaps TRBD1 (6 bases). The CDR3 is 14 amino acids. Trimming removed 7 bases from V and 2 bases from J, with 16 bases in between. From germline, CDR1 is SGHRS and CDR2 YFSETQ. CDR3 sequence: CASGPGTTPYEQYF. The CDR3 DNA sequence: TGCGCCAGCGGCCCCGGGACAACCCCCTACGAGCAGTACTTC.

This clone was seen just once. The junction departs from the called germline gene at one end, perhaps through a read error. The chain is built from TRBV4-1 and TRBJ2-3; no definite D call. The CDR3 loop spans 14 amino acids. Per germline, CDR1 MGHRA and CDR2 YSYEKL. CDR3 protein: CASSQVLPTDAQYF. Here the CDR3 DNA reads TGCGCCAGCAGCCAAGTCTTGCCCACAGATGCGCAGTATTTT.

The rearrangement links TRBV7-9 to TRBJ1-1, with D maybe TRBD1 (5 bases). V gave up 2 bases and J gave up 11 bases, with 15 bases separating them. The CDR3 runs to 13 residues. In germline, CDR1 is SEHNR, CDR2 FQNEAQ (reference sequence). The CDR3 protein is CASSLRLGGVAFF. The CDR3, as DNA: TGTGCCAGCAGCTTACGGCTTGGGGGGGTGGCTTTCTTT.

The chain employs TRBV27 and TRBJ2-7; 9 bases map to TRBD1. The CDR3 has 14 amino acids. With V trimmed by 6 bases and J by 1 base, 4 bases remained unmatched. Germline V lookup: CDR1 MNHEY, CDR2 SMNVEV (reference sequence). In nucleotides, the CDR3 is TGTGCCAGCAGAGGGACAGGGAATTCCTACGAGCAGTACTTC. The encoded protein is CASRGTGNSYEQYF.

This clone was detected only a few times. V gene TRBV19 combines with J gene TRBJ1-1; 10 bases align to TRBD1. V gave up 9 bases and J gave up 3 bases; unmatched junction bases: 7. Germline V gives CDR1 LNHDA, CDR2 SQIVND (reference sequence). The length of the CDR3 is 14 residues. CDR3 amino acids: CASDRGHLDTEAFF. CDR3 in DNA: TGTGCCAGCGACAGGGGGCACTTGGACACTGAAGCTTTCTTT.

V gene TRBV6-1 combines with J gene TRBJ2-7; D gene ambiguous. Trimming removed 2 bases from V and 0 bases from J, with 5 bases in between. This CDR3 spans 13 amino acids. From germline, CDR1 is MNHNS and CDR2 SASEGT. The CDR3 coding sequence is TGTGCCAGCAGTGAATACAGCTCCTACGAGCAGTACTTC. This translates into CASSEYSSYEQYF.